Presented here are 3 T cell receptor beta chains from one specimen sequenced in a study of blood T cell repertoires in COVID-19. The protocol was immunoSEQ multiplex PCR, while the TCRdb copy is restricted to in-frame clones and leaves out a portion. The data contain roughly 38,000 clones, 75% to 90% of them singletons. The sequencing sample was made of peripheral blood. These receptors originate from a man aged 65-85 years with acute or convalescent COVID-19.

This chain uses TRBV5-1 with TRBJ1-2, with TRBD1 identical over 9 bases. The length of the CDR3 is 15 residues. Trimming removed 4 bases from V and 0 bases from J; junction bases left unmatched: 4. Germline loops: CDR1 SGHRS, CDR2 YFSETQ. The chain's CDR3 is CASSAGQGTNYGYTF. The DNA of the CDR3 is TGCGCCAGCAGCGCCGGACAGGGGACTAACTATGGCTACACCTTC.

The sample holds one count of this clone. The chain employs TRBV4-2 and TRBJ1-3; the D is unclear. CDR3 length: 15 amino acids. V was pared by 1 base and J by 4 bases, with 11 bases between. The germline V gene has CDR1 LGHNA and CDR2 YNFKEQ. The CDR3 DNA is TGTGCCAGCAGCCAAGTAGGTTTCGGGGGAAACACCATATATTTT. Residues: CASSQVGFGGNTIYF.

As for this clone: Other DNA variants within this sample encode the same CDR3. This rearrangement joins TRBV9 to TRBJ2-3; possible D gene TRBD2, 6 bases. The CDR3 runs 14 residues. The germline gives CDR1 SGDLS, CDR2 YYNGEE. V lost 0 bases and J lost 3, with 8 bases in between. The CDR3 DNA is TGTGCCAGCAGCGTAGGGAGGGGTACAGATACGCAGTATTTT. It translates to CASSVGRGTDTQYF.